This passage covers 27 T cell receptor beta chains from one sample sequenced in a study of T cell changes during pregnancy in multiple sclerosis. The protocol was immunoSEQ multiplex PCR, while the TCRdb copy is restricted to in-frame clones and leaves out a portion. This repertoire shows approximately 94,000 clones, about nine tenths found once; its top ten account for just under 2%. Here the sequenced sample was peripheral blood, taken after pregnancy. The receptors were sampled from a female donor with multiple sclerosis, enrolled in a pregnancy study.

The V and J genes are TRBV6-5 and TRBJ2-5, with a tentative D call TRBD1 (7 bases). V lost 3 bases and J 1 base, leaving 15 bases between the germline ends. CDR1 MNHEY and CDR2 SVGAGI come from the germline V gene. CDR3 length equals 16 residues. The CDR3 protein is CASSYSGGGFQETQYF. CDR3 DNA: TGTGCCAGCAGTTATTCCGGAGGGGGCTTCCAAGAGACCCAGTACTTC.

The chain couples TRBV4-3 to TRBJ1-4; possible D gene TRBD1, 6 bases. Trimming pared 4 bases from V and 2 bases from J, leaving 8 bases between. The CDR3 runs to 14 residues. Germline V CDR1 and CDR2: LGHNA, YSLEER. CDR3 in DNA: TGCGCCAGCAGCCCCCAGGGGACTAATGAAAAACTGTTTTTT. Protein sequence: CASSPQGTNEKLFF.

The CDR3 reads CASSDQPTGGASEAFF. In DNA, the CDR3 is TGTGCCAGCAGTGATCAACCCACAGGGGGCGCGTCTGAAGCTTTCTTT. The chain recombines TRBV6-1 with TRBJ1-1, with TRBD1 matching over 9 bases. The CDR3 has 16 residues. From germline, CDR1 is MNHNS and CDR2 SASEGT. Germline trimming cut 3 bases from V and 6 bases from J; bases unmatched to any gene: 11.

The V and J genes are TRBV29-1 and TRBJ2-1; a weak D match, TRBD2 (6 bases). This CDR3 has 13 amino acids. Germline CDR1 and CDR2: SQVTM and ANQGSEA. V lost 8 bases and J 0 bases, leaving 11 bases between the germline ends. The CDR3, as DNA: TGCAGCCACCGGGGGAGCTCCTACAATGAGCAGTTCTTC. Amino acids: CSHRGSSYNEQFF.

The chain employs TRBV5-6 and TRBJ1-2; the D gene is possibly TRBD1 (6 bases). The germline gives CDR1 SGHDT, CDR2 YYEEEE. Trimming left V 0 bases short and J 8 bases short, with 8 bases between. The CDR3 spans 12 residues. The CDR3 is CASSLAGDGYTF. The CDR3 DNA sequence: TGTGCCAGCAGCTTGGCAGGGGACGGCTACACCTTC. The entire variable domain, with the rest obtained from reference TRBV5-6 and TRBJ1-2, is as follows: DAGVTQSPTHLIKTRGQQVTLRCSPKSGHDTVSWYQQALGQGPQFIFQYYEEEERQRGNFPDRFSGHQFPNYSSELNVNALLLGDSALYLCASSLAGDGYTFGSGTRLTVV.

This chain links TRBV27 with TRBJ2-3; the match to TRBD2 covers 9 bases. The germline gives CDR1 MNHEY, CDR2 SMNVEV (reference sequence). V lost 2 bases and J lost 0; bases outside the gene matches: 9. The CDR3 contains 18 residues. CDR3 amino acids: CASSLGASGAYSTDTQYF. The DNA for the CDR3 is TGTGCCAGCAGTTTAGGTGCTAGCGGGGCGTATAGCACAGATACGCAGTATTTT.

V is TRBV11-2 and J is TRBJ2-1, with TRBD2 matching over 10 bases. Germline V gene data show CDR1 as SGHAT and CDR2 as FQNNGV. The V segment lost 5 bases and the J segment 9 bases; nucleotides outside the gene matches: 10. The length of the CDR3 is 15 residues. CDR3 amino acids: CASSHEAGGLSEQFF. As DNA, the CDR3 is TGTGCCAGCAGCCACGAAGCGGGAGGGCTTAGTGAGCAGTTCTTC.

The rearrangement joins TRBV19 to TRBJ2-7; 8 nucleotides match TRBD2. The CDR3 spans 14 residues. Germline values: CDR1 LNHDA, CDR2 SQIVND (reference sequence). J lost 3 bases, V lost 6 bases, and 7 bases had no gene match. CDR3 nucleotides: TGTGCCAGTAGGGTAGCGGGGAACCACTACGAGCAGTACTTC. Protein: CASRVAGNHYEQYF.

In DNA, the CDR3 is TGTGCCAGCAGCTTGGGGGACAGAACACCCGGGGAGCTGTTTTTT. Its translation: CASSLGDRTPGELFF. The chain joins TRBV7-8 to TRBJ2-2, with TRBD1 matching 7 bases. This CDR3 is built from 15 residues. From germline, CDR1 is SGHVS and CDR2 FQNEAQ. Trimming cost V 3 bases and J 6 bases; bases outside gene matches: 7.

This chain uses TRBV6-1 with TRBJ2-1; TRBD1 matches 8 bases. This CDR3 contains 18 residues. The J segment lost 4 bases and the V segment lost 3 bases, leaving 14 bases of the junction unmatched. Germline V gives CDR1 MNHNS, CDR2 SASEGT. The CDR3 bases are TGTGCCAGCAGTGATAGGACAGGGATGAGAGGGATTTACAATGAGCAGTTCTTC. Its translation: CASSDRTGMRGIYNEQFF.

The V and J genes are TRBV7-3 and TRBJ2-3; 14 bases fit TRBD2. This CDR3 has 16 amino acids. The J segment lost 4 bases and the V segment lost 5 bases, leaving 5 bases of the junction unmatched. CDR1 is SGHTA and CDR2 is FQGTGA in the germline V gene. For the CDR3, the DNA is TGTGCCAGCAGCATCGGGACTAGCGGGGGTTCAGATACGCAGTATTTT. It encodes CASSIGTSGGSDTQYF.

The chain uses TRBV30 and TRBJ2-5; the D gene is possibly TRBD1 (5 bases). Per germline, CDR1 GTSNPN and CDR2 SVGIG (reference sequence). Trimming removed 5 bases at V and 10 bases at J, with 11 bases between. The length of the CDR3 is 10 residues. Here the CDR3 DNA reads TGTGCCTGGGGATCAGGGTTCCAGTACTTC. It encodes CAWGSGFQYF.

CDR3 sequence: CASSQDLTRNEQFF. CDR3 nucleotides: TGTGCCAGCAGCCAAGATCTAACGAGAAATGAGCAGTTCTTC. The J gene is TRBJ2-1, the V gene TRBV4-2; D uncertain. V lost 0 bases and J 7 bases, leaving 10 bases between the germline ends. Germline V lookup: CDR1 LGHNA, CDR2 YNFKEQ. The CDR3 has 14 residues.

This chain joins TRBV27 and TRBJ1-2, with 11 bases that match TRBD1. Per germline, CDR1 MNHEY and CDR2 SMNVEV (reference sequence). V gave up 5 bases and J gave up 0 bases; unmatched junction bases: 8. This CDR3 region has 17 residues. The CDR3 DNA follows: TGTGCCAGCAGTCTCTCCCCGGGACAGGGGGCTAACTATGGCTACACCTTC. Encoded protein: CASSLSPGQGANYGYTF.

The chain uses TRBV11-2 and TRBJ1-1, with TRBD1 as a possible D gene (6 bases). V lost 4 bases to trimming and J lost 6 bases, with 18 bases between them. There are 15 residues in the CDR3. CDR1 and CDR2 from the germline V gene are SGHAT and FQNNGV. CDR3 coding DNA: TGTGCCAGCAGCTCAGACGGGACAAATTGGTCTGAAGCTTTCTTT. Translated, it gives CASSSDGTNWSEAFF.

The chain recombines TRBV19 with TRBJ1-4; possibly TRBD1 for D (5 bases). The CDR3 spans 14 residues. Per germline, CDR1 LNHDA and CDR2 SQIVND (reference sequence). Between the trimmed V and J ends, which lost 4 bases and 3 bases, there was a span of 9 bases. CDR3 loop: CASSTGKANEKLFF. CDR3 coding DNA: TGTGCCAGTAGTACAGGGAAAGCTAATGAAAAACTGTTTTTT.

This chain uses TRBV30 with TRBJ1-4; TRBD1 matches 7 bases. Germline V gene lookup returns CDR1 GTSNPN and CDR2 SVGIG (reference sequence). CDR3 length: 14 residues. V was pared by 4 bases and J by 4 bases, with 6 bases of the junction left unmatched. CDR3 protein: CAWKGGISNEKLFF. In DNA form, the CDR3 reads TGTGCCTGGAAAGGGGGCATAAGTAATGAAAAACTGTTTTTT. Combining the CDR3 with reference TRBV30 and TRBJ1-4 gives the whole variable domain SQTIHQWPATLVQPVGSPLSLECTVEGTSNPNLYWYRQAAGRGLQLLFYSVGIGQISSEVPQNLSASRPQDRQFILSSKKLLLSDSGFYLCAWKGGISNEKLFFGSGTQLSVL.

The rearrangement links TRBV7-2 to TRBJ2-2, with 9 bases aligning to TRBD1. CDR3 length: 17 residues. The trim removed 6 bases at V and 2 bases at J, leaving 10 bases unmatched. Germline CDR1 and CDR2: SGHTA and FQGNSA. Here the CDR3 reads CASSGDRVFRNTGELFF. DNA of the CDR3: TGTGCCAGCAGTGGGGACAGGGTGTTTCGTAACACCGGGGAGCTGTTTTTT.

Only one count was recorded for this clone. This chain joins TRBV19 and TRBJ2-2; 15 nucleotides match TRBD2. Germline V CDR1 and CDR2: LNHDA, SQIVND (reference sequence). The CDR3 runs 18 residues. V lost 3 bases, J lost 4 bases, and 6 bases stayed unmatched. CDR3 nucleotide sequence: TGTGCCAGTAGTATTGGACTAGCGGGGGGGCAAGGCACCGGGGAGCTGTTTTTT. Amino acid sequence: CASSIGLAGGQGTGELFF.

This clone was found a few times. The chain combines TRBV28 with TRBJ1-1; D is perhaps TRBD1 (6 bases). Trimming shortened V by 7 bases and J by 4 bases, and 13 bases separated the two germline ends. There are 13 residues in the CDR3. CDR1 and CDR2 (germline): MDHEN, SYDVKM. CDR3 amino acids: CASIYRVGTEAFF. The CDR3 DNA reads as TGTGCCAGCATCTACAGGGTCGGCACTGAAGCTTTCTTT.

The chain has TRBV19 and TRBJ2-5; a possible D gene is TRBD1 (6 bases). Germline values: CDR1 LNHDA, CDR2 SQIVND (reference sequence). V was pared by 7 bases and J by 4 bases, with 22 bases between. The CDR3 is made up of 16 amino acids. CDR3: CASTPSQHTGLETQYF. Written as DNA, the CDR3 is TGTGCCAGTACCCCCTCTCAGCATACAGGGTTAGAGACCCAGTACTTC.

The chain uses TRBV19 and TRBJ2-6; 8 nucleotides match TRBD1. V gave up 8 bases and J gave up 0 bases; unmatched junction bases: 6. The CDR3 covers 16 residues. The germline gives CDR1 LNHDA, CDR2 SQIVND (reference sequence). The CDR3 DNA reads as TGTGCCAGTGGGTGGACAGGGCCCTCTGGGGCCAACGTCCTGACTTTC. Residues: CASGWTGPSGANVLTF.

The chain combines TRBV4-1 with TRBJ2-1; 8 nucleotides align to TRBD1. The CDR3 contains 18 residues. V was clipped by 4 bases and J by 2 bases; unmatched bases: 13. In germline, CDR1 is MGHRA, CDR2 YSYEKL. Here the CDR3 reads CASSRRQGLAPAYNEQFF. The CDR3 DNA reads as TGCGCCAGCAGCCGAAGACAGGGGCTAGCCCCCGCCTACAATGAGCAGTTCTTC.

This clone has only a few counts. The chain couples TRBV27 to TRBJ1-5; TRBD1 matches at 10 bases. This CDR3 is 15 amino acids long. V lost 6 bases to trimming and J lost 2 bases; unmatched junction nucleotides: 4. Germline V gene data show CDR1 as MNHEY and CDR2 as SMNVEV (reference sequence). The CDR3 loop reads CASRAGTGGNQPQHF. DNA of the CDR3: TGTGCCAGCAGGGCCGGGACAGGGGGCAATCAGCCCCAGCATTTT.

The rearrangement links TRBV11-3 to TRBJ1-1; maybe TRBD1 (5 bases). This CDR3 spans 14 amino acids. CDR1 and CDR2 from the germline V gene are SGHNT and YENEEA. V lost 3 bases and J 4 bases, leaving 12 bases between the germline ends. The CDR3 is CASSLGRVTTEAFF. The CDR3, as DNA: TGTGCCAGCAGCTTGGGCAGGGTAACCACTGAAGCTTTCTTT.

V gene TRBV5-1 combines with J gene TRBJ1-2, with TRBD1 as a possible D gene (5 bases). Germline V gene sequence: CDR1 SGHRS, CDR2 YFSETQ. The CDR3 covers 13 residues. V was shortened by 0 bases and J by 7 bases, with 10 bases between the two germline ends. The CDR3, as DNA: TGCGCCAGCAGCTTGGGTCAGGGCCGTGGCTACACCTTC. It is translated as CASSLGQGRGYTF. The full variable domain, its missing parts supplied by reference TRBV5-1 and TRBJ1-2, is KAGVTQTPRYLIKTRGQQVTLSCSPISGHRSVSWYQQTPGQGLQFLFEYFSETQRNKGNFPGRFSGRQFSNSRSEMNVSTLELGDSALYLCASSLGQGRGYTFGSGTRLTVV.

CDR3 nucleotide sequence: TGTGCCATCGCCCCGGAGGGACCAGGGCTTTCACCCCTCCACTTT. Encoded protein: CAIAPEGPGLSPLHF. This chain connects TRBV10-3 to TRBJ1-6; D possibly corresponds to TRBD1 (5 bases). The CDR3 loop spans 15 amino acids. Germline V gene data show CDR1 as ENHRY and CDR2 as SYGVKD. Trimming cost V 8 bases and J 9 bases, with 20 bases left between them.